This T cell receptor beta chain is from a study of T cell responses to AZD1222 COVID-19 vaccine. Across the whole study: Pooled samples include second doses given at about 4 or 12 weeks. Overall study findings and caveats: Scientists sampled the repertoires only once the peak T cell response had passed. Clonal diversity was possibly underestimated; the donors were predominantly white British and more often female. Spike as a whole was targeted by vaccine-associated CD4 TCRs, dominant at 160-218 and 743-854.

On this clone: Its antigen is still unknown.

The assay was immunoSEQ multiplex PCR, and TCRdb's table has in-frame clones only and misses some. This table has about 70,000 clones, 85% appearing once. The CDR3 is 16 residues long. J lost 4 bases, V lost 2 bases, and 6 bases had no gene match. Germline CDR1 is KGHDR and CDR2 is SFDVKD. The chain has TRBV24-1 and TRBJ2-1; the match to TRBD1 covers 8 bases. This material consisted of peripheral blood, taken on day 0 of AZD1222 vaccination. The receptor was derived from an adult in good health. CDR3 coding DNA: TGTGCCACCAGTGATTCCGGGACAGGATCGTACAATGAGCAGTTCTTC. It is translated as CATSDSGTGSYNEQFF.